This T cell receptor beta chain originates from a study of spatial heterogeneity in lung cancer. Overall study context: A unique TCR and UMI combination showed up more than ten times in raw reads, on average. Study-wide findings and caveats: Expanded alpha and beta TCR counts within tumors tracked tumor mutation counts. Ubiquitous and regional nonsynonymous mutation counts were tracked by ubiquitous and regional expanded TCR counts, respectively.

TCRdb re-derived calls from the 5' RACE reads in MiXCR, one entry per CDR3 protein. The repertoire includes some 96,000 distinct CDR3 sequences, about 4.4% of them detected once, and over 20% sits in the top ten. This clonotype has at least ten counts. The target antigen is unknown. The CDR3 is made up of 17 amino acids. From germline, CDR1 is MGHRA and CDR2 YSYEKL. Trimming cost V 1 base and J 6 bases, with 16 bases left between them. Noted time point: sample taken at primary tumor resection. Unsorted whole RNA samples from tumor, nontumor lung or frozen PBMC were sequenced. Sequences were derived from lung tumor tissue, sampled at surgery. This sequence originates from a male donor with early-stage non-small cell lung cancer. The chain combines TRBV4-1 with TRBJ1-6, with D uncertain. The CDR3 spells CASSQVGVQKTNSPLHF. CDR3 sequence (DNA): TGCGCCAGCAGCCAAGTCGGGGTGCAGAAAACTAATTCACCCCTCCACTTT.